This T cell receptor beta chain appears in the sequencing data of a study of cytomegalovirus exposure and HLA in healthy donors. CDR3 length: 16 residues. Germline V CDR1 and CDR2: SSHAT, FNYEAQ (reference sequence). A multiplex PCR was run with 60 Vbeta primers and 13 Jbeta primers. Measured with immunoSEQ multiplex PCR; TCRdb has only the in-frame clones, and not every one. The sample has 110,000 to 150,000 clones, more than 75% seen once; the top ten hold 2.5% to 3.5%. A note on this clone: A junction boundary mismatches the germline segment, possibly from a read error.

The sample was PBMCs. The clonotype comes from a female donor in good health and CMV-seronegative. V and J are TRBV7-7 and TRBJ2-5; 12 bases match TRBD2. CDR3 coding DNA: TGTGCTAGCAGCCCGGAACTAGCGGGGGGCGGGGAGACCCAGTACTTC. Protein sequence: CASSPELAGGGETQYF.